The present entry profiles one T cell receptor beta chain with its context. The sample belongs to a study of blood T cell repertoires in COVID-19. About the research overall: Samples of COVID-19 (acute and convalescent) were obtained from the United States, Italy and Spain. Sample material is recorded as cDNA or gDNA derived from T cells, B-cell-depleted T cells, or PBMCs.

The CDR3 is made up of 14 amino acids. The V gene lost 1 base and the J gene lost 2 bases, with 8 bases spanning the gap. Germline assignment: CDR1 LNHDA and CDR2 SQIVND (reference sequence). How the authors handled the data: Using reference gene primer amplification, nucleated cell counts were estimated. Libraries were prepared by immunoSEQ multiplex PCR; TCRdb keeps only in-frame clonotypes and omits some of them. V, J and clone size derive from that table, while D and trimming were established from the DNA sequence. The sample yields tens of thousands of clones, approximately 84% seen once. This rearrangement joins TRBV19 to TRBJ1-2; D possibly corresponds to TRBD1 (6 bases). The sequence was obtained from a human donor in a cohort sampled during active COVID-19. The sequencing input was peripheral blood. DNA for the CDR3: TGTGCCAGTAGTATAGGGCAGGGGAACTATGGCTACACCTTC. This gives the protein CASSIGQGNYGYTF.